Each of the 16 T cell receptor beta chains below was sequenced from the same sample in a study of shared clonotypes between healthy human individuals. Naive CD8 isolation took CD45RO-negative cells positively selected for CCR7 and excluded terminally differentiated effector memory CD45RA+ cells. TCRdb's table, derived via immunoSEQ multiplex PCR, lists solely in-frame clones and lacks some. The sample shows roughly 2 million clones, about 94% of them seen only once. Sequencing used naive CD8+ T cells sorted from blood. These TCRs come from a man aged 18 to 35 in good health.

The V gene is TRBV19, the J gene TRBJ1-3; D ambiguous. Deletions cut 5 bases from V and 0 bases from J, with 11 bases between. Germline CDR1 is LNHDA and CDR2 is SQIVND (reference sequence). The CDR3 is 15 residues long. The CDR3 coding sequence is TGTGCCAGTAGTCCCTTGGAAAGCTCTGGAAACACCATATATTTT. Translating it yields CASSPLESSGNTIYF.

In DNA, the CDR3 is TGTGCCAGCAGCCCCCTTTGGAGCGAAAAAAGGTATGAGCAGTTCTTC. Residues: CASSPLWSEKRYEQFF. This chain uses TRBV7-9 with TRBJ2-1; D remains unclear. The CDR3 spans 16 residues. Germline assignment: CDR1 SEHNR and CDR2 FQNEAQ (reference sequence). The germline V and J ends were trimmed by 5 bases and 8 bases, with 22 bases remaining between them.

The chain is built from TRBV5-6 and TRBJ2-3; tentatively, D is TRBD1 or TRBD2 (5 bases each). Germline V CDR1 and CDR2: SGHDT, YYEEEE. V lost 4 bases and J 6 bases, leaving 18 bases between the germline ends. CDR3 size: 15 residues. The CDR3 nucleotides read TGTGCCAGCAGCCCGACGAGGGGTACTCTGGATACGCAGTATTTT. This encodes CASSPTRGTLDTQYF. The whole variable domain, remainder taken from reference TRBV5-6 and TRBJ2-3, is DAGVTQSPTHLIKTRGQQVTLRCSPKSGHDTVSWYQQALGQGPQFIFQYYEEEERQRGNFPDRFSGHQFPNYSSELNVNALLLGDSALYLCASSPTRGTLDTQYFGPGTRLTVL.

A single count supports this clone. For the CDR3, the DNA is TGTGCCAGCAGCATAGACGAGGAGACCCAGTACTTC. It codes for CASSIDEETQYF. V gene TRBV9 combines with J gene TRBJ2-5; no clear D. The germline CDR1 and CDR2 sequences are SGDLS and YYNGEE. The CDR3 has 12 residues. V lost 4 bases and J lost 5, with 9 bases in between. Full variable domain (remainder filled in from reference TRBV9 and TRBJ2-5): DSGVTQTPKHLITATGQRVTLRCSPRSGDLSVYWYQQSLDQGLQFLIQYYNGEERAKGNILERFSAQQFPDLHSELNLSSLELGDSALYFCASSIDEETQYFGPGTRLLVL.

The chain couples TRBV30 to TRBJ1-3, with TRBD1 identical over 7 bases. This CDR3 is built from 15 residues. Germline-derived CDR1 and CDR2 are GTSNPN and SVGIG (reference sequence). V shed 3 bases, J shed 3 bases, and the junction held 8 bases outside the gene matches. The CDR3 region is CAWSYRGGFGNTIYF. CDR3 DNA: TGTGCCTGGAGCTACAGGGGTGGTTTTGGAAACACCATATATTTT. The full variable domain, in which reference TRBV30 and TRBJ1-3 provide the parts outside the CDR3, is SQTIHQWPATLVQPVGSPLSLECTVEGTSNPNLYWYRQAAGRGLQLLFYSVGIGQISSEVPQNLSASRPQDRQFILSSKKLLLSDSGFYLCAWSYRGGFGNTIYFGEGSWLTVV.

The chain couples TRBV27 to TRBJ2-7, with 8 bases fitting TRBD2. CDR3 length: 14 amino acids. The V segment lost 9 bases and the J segment 5 bases; nucleotides outside the gene matches: 12. CDR1 MNHEY and CDR2 SMNVEV come from the germline V gene (reference sequence). As DNA, the CDR3 is TGTGCCAGTAGGGGGGCGGGAGGCCCCCACGAGCAGTACTTC. It translates to CASRGAGGPHEQYF.

Points on this clone: Additional DNA sequences in this sample encode the identical CDR3. The chain has TRBV25-1 and TRBJ2-1, with D unresolved. From germline, CDR1 is MGHDK and CDR2 SYGVNS. The V end was cut by 4 bases, the J end by 7 bases, with 11 bases between. This CDR3 region has 13 residues. CDR3: CASSVAAYNEQFF. CDR3 DNA: TGTGCCAGCAGTGTGGCAGCTTATAATGAGCAGTTCTTC.

This chain joins TRBV9 and TRBJ1-2; D might be TRBD1 (6 bases). CDR1 is SGDLS and CDR2 is YYNGEE in the germline V gene. Trimming took off 0 bases at V and 8 bases at J, with 14 bases between the two ends. This CDR3 is built from 14 residues. The chain's CDR3 is CASSVGTGNGGYTF. DNA for the CDR3: TGTGCCAGCAGCGTAGGAACAGGGAACGGAGGCTACACCTTC.

This chain connects TRBV12-2 to TRBJ1-2. TRBV12-2 is termed a pseudogene. This CDR3 is 13 amino acids long. CDR3 in amino acids: CASRLGGSSGYTF. The CDR3 DNA sequence: TGTGCAAGTCGCTTAGGAGGGTCCTCTGGCTACACCTTC.

The chain uses TRBV27 and TRBJ1-5; D is unresolved. CDR1 MNHEY and CDR2 SMNVEV come from the germline V gene (reference sequence). CDR3 length equals 13 residues. V was trimmed by 2 bases and J by 5 bases, leaving 7 bases between them. The CDR3 region is CASSLGQYQPQHF. In nucleotides, the CDR3 is TGTGCCAGCAGTTTAGGGCAGTATCAGCCCCAGCATTTT.

The V and J genes are TRBV6-5 and TRBJ2-7, with TRBD1 as a possible D gene (6 bases). Germline-derived CDR1 and CDR2 are MNHEY and SVGAGI. Trimming pared 6 bases from V and 3 bases from J, leaving 15 bases between. This CDR3 is built from 14 residues. CDR3: CASSDQDRDYEQYF. The CDR3 DNA follows: TGTGCCAGCAGCGATCAGGACAGAGACTACGAGCAGTACTTC.

The chain has TRBV2 and TRBJ2-7, with TRBD1 identical over 7 bases. Germline CDR1 is SNHLY and CDR2 is FYNNEI. There are 13 residues in the CDR3. V gave up 7 bases and J gave up 3 bases; unmatched junction bases: 6. CDR3 region: CASNTGVFYEQYF. The CDR3 bases are TGTGCCAGCAATACAGGGGTCTTCTACGAGCAGTACTTC.

This chain joins TRBV6-6 and TRBJ2-7; TRBD2 matches at 7 bases. Germline-derived CDR1 and CDR2 are MNHNY and SVGAGI (reference sequence). This CDR3 has 14 amino acids. V was pared by 5 bases and J by 3 bases, with 7 bases of the junction left unmatched. CDR3 bases: TGTGCCAGCAGTGGACTAGTCCTTAGCTACGAGCAGTACTTC. Amino acids: CASSGLVLSYEQYF.

On this clone: Other DNA sequences within the sample encode an identical CDR3. The chain has TRBV20-1 and TRBJ2-3; D unresolved. This CDR3 is 11 amino acids long. Germline CDR1 and CDR2: DFQATT and SNEGSKA (reference sequence). V was clipped by 0 bases and J by 6 bases, with 4 bases between them. The CDR3: CSAREVDTQYF. CDR3 bases: TGCAGTGCTAGAGAAGTCGATACGCAGTATTTT.

The J gene is TRBJ2-2, the V gene TRBV10-3, with D tentatively TRBD2 (6 bases). Germline values: CDR1 ENHRY, CDR2 SYGVKD. Trimming took off 11 bases at V and 4 bases at J, with 29 bases between the two ends. The CDR3 is made up of 18 amino acids. CDR3 protein: CASWVTDERASGTGELFF. The CDR3 DNA follows: TGTGCCTCCTGGGTGACGGATGAGCGGGCTAGTGGCACCGGGGAGCTGTTTTTT.

This clone was seen just once. This chain uses TRBV7-2 with TRBJ2-3; no firm D call. In germline, CDR1 is SGHTA, CDR2 FQGNSA. The CDR3 runs to 14 residues. Between the trimmed V and J ends, which lost 0 bases and 1 base, there was a span of 5 bases. CDR3 nucleotide sequence: TGTGCCAGCAGCTTAGCCCCCGGCACAGATACGCAGTATTTT. This sequence encodes CASSLAPGTDTQYF.